Shown below are 6 T cell receptor beta chains from a single sample sequenced in a study of blood T cell repertoires in COVID-19. The assay was immunoSEQ multiplex PCR, and TCRdb's table has in-frame clones only and misses some. The data show around 620,000 clones, approximately 90% seen once. Sequencing used peripheral blood. The receptor set was obtained from a woman younger than 35 with acute or convalescent COVID-19.

The chain recombines TRBV10-3 with TRBJ2-7; a weak D match, TRBD1 (6 bases). The germline CDR1 and CDR2 sequences are ENHRY and SYGVKD. Trimming left V 6 bases short and J 5 bases short, with 11 bases between. This CDR3 spans 12 amino acids. CDR3 in amino acids: CAIRARGDEQYF. Written as DNA, the CDR3 is TGTGCCATCAGGGCCAGGGGAGACGAGCAGTACTTC.

J is TRBJ1-2 and V is TRBV10-3; the match to TRBD1 covers 9 bases. The CDR3 is 13 residues long. The germline V gene has CDR1 ENHRY and CDR2 SYGVKD. V trimming: 4 bases; J trimming: 6 bases; junction bases outside the gene matches: 3. The CDR3 sequence: CAISGTGEDGYTF. CDR3 in DNA: TGTGCCATCAGTGGGACAGGGGAGGATGGCTACACCTTC.

This sequence joins TRBV27 and TRBJ2-2, with 7 positions matching TRBD1. The germline V gene encodes CDR1 MNHEY and CDR2 SMNVEV (reference sequence). The CDR3 runs to 16 residues. V shed 6 bases and J 0 bases; nucleotides not matched to a gene: 7. CDR3 DNA sequence: TGTGCCAGCAGGCAGGGGGTTGACTCGAACACCGGGGAGCTGTTTTTT. It specifies CASRQGVDSNTGELFF.

The chain recombines TRBV6-5 with TRBJ1-3, with TRBD1 matching 11 bases. Trimming cost V 10 bases and J 3 bases; bases outside gene matches: 5. The CDR3 consists of 14 residues. Per germline, CDR1 MNHEY and CDR2 SVGAGI. CDR3 region: CATGQGAGGNTIYF. The DNA of the CDR3 is TGTGCCACTGGACAGGGGGCGGGTGGAAACACCATATATTTT.

In this sample, this clone turned up once. The genes are TRBV10-3 and TRBJ1-1; D is unclear. Trimming took off 2 bases at V and 6 bases at J, with 16 bases between the two ends. The CDR3 has 15 residues. CDR1 is ENHRY and CDR2 is SYGVKD in the germline V gene. CDR3 loop: CAISELDGFGAEAFF. The DNA of the CDR3 is TGTGCCATCAGTGAGCTAGATGGGTTCGGCGCTGAAGCTTTCTTT.

This sequence joins TRBV30 and TRBJ1-3; no clear D gene. Deletions cut 8 bases from V and 0 bases from J, with 8 bases between. Germline CDR1 GTSNPN, CDR2 SVGIG (reference sequence). CDR3 length equals 12 residues. In DNA form, the CDR3 reads TGTGCCGTAGATGGCTCTGGAAACACCATATATTTT. This codes for CAVDGSGNTIYF.